This is a list of T cell receptor beta chains from one sample in a study of cytomegalovirus exposure and HLA in healthy donors. Here immunoSEQ multiplex PCR was the method, and the copy in TCRdb shows in-frame clones only, minus some. This repertoire shows over 75,000 clones, 55% to 65% found once; its top ten account for 2.3%. Specimen: PBMCs. The source of these receptors is a human donor in good health. CDR3s include the opening cysteine and the closing phenylalanine or tryptophan. D genes are given only for firm matches. The size field is filled for only some rows; it gives once, few, many or a size class.

v_gene: TRBV4-3
j_gene: TRBJ2-7
abundance: once
d_gene: TRBD2
CDR3nt: TGCGCCAGCAGCCGTAGCGGGGGGGCCTACGAGCAGTACTTC
CDR3aa: CASSRSGGAYEQYF

v_gene: TRBV5-1
j_gene: TRBJ2-1
abundance: few
d_gene: TRBD2
CDR3nt: TGCGCCAGCACCCCGACTAGCGGGGGCTACAATGAGCAGTTCTTC
CDR3aa: CASTPTSGGYNEQFF

v_gene: TRBV19
j_gene: TRBJ1-6
abundance: .
d_gene: .
CDR3nt: TGTGCCAGTAGTAAAACAGGGCGCACACCCCTCCACTTT
CDR3aa: CASSKTGRTPLHF

v_gene: TRBV15
j_gene: TRBJ2-2
abundance: .
d_gene: TRBD1
CDR3nt: TGTGCCACCAGCAGACAGGGGGCGAACACCGGGGAGCTGTTTTTT
CDR3aa: CATSRQGANTGELFF

v_gene: TRBV5-4
j_gene: TRBJ2-4
abundance: .
d_gene: .
CDR3nt: TGTGCCAGCAGCGCGGGACAAAACATTCAGTACTTC
CDR3aa: CASSAGQNIQYF

v_gene: TRBV29-1
j_gene: TRBJ2-1
abundance: once
d_gene: .
CDR3nt: TGCAGCGTTGAAGGGGGGGACTCCTACAATGAGCAGTTCTTC
CDR3aa: CSVEGGDSYNEQFF

v_gene: TRBV9
j_gene: TRBJ2-1
abundance: .
d_gene: TRBD2
CDR3nt: TGTGCCAGCAGCGTAGCCAGCGGGGGGGCCGATGAGCAGTTCTTC
CDR3aa: CASSVASGGADEQFF

v_gene: TRBV30
j_gene: TRBJ1-3
abundance: .
d_gene: TRBD1
CDR3nt: TGTGCCTGGAGTTGGCTTACCGGACAGGGAGGTTCGGGTGGAAACACCATATATTTT
CDR3aa: CAWSWLTGQGGSGGNTIYF

v_gene: TRBV7-2
j_gene: TRBJ2-1
abundance: once
d_gene: .
CDR3nt: TGTGCCAGCAGCTTAATGTACCGGGGAGATGAGCAGTTCTTC
CDR3aa: CASSLMYRGDEQFF

v_gene: TRBV2
j_gene: TRBJ2-1
abundance: .
d_gene: TRBD2
CDR3nt: TGTGCCAGCAGTGACCTTATGGCGGGGGCCTACAATGAGCAGTTCTTC
CDR3aa: CASSDLMAGAYNEQFF

v_gene: TRBV13
j_gene: TRBJ2-5
abundance: .
d_gene: .
CDR3nt: TGTGCCAGCAGCCTCAGGGAAGAGACCCAGTACTTC
CDR3aa: CASSLREETQYF

v_gene: TRBV9
j_gene: TRBJ2-1
abundance: .
d_gene: TRBD2
CDR3nt: TGTGCCAGCACCCCAACTAGCGGGGTCCACAATGAGCAGTTCTTC
CDR3aa: CASTPTSGVHNEQFF

v_gene: TRBV9
j_gene: TRBJ1-6
abundance: once
d_gene: TRBD1
CDR3nt: TGTGCCAGCAGCGTAAGTGTGGTAGGGGGCAGGGACAGCTCAATCAAAGATTCACCCCTCCACTTT
CDR3aa: CASSVSVVGGRDSSIKDSPLHF

v_gene: TRBV6-5
j_gene: TRBJ1-2
abundance: .
d_gene: .
CDR3nt: TGTGCCAGCAGTAACCTATATGGCTACACCTTC
CDR3aa: CASSNLYGYTF

v_gene: TRBV7-2
j_gene: TRBJ2-7
abundance: .
d_gene: TRBD1
CDR3nt: TGTGCCAGCAGCTTCCCGACAGGGACCTACGGTAGGCAGTACTTC
CDR3aa: CASSFPTGTYGRQYF

v_gene: TRBV4-1
j_gene: TRBJ2-3
abundance: once
d_gene: TRBD2
CDR3nt: TGCGCCAGCAGCCAAGGGCCTAGCGGTTACACAGATACGCAGTATTTT
CDR3aa: CASSQGPSGYTDTQYF

v_gene: TRBV5-6
j_gene: TRBJ2-7
abundance: .
d_gene: .
CDR3nt: TGTGCCAGCAGCTTGCAGGGGATGGGGGAGCAGTACTTC
CDR3aa: CASSLQGMGEQYF

v_gene: TRBV7-9
j_gene: TRBJ1-1
abundance: .
d_gene: .
CDR3nt: TGTGCCGGTAACCGAGGACGGGGCACTGAAGCTTTCTTT
CDR3aa: CAGNRGRGTEAFF

v_gene: TRBV9
j_gene: TRBJ2-5
abundance: .
d_gene: TRBD2
CDR3nt: TGTGCCAGCAGCGTAGGAGGGAGCGGGGGGCTTGGAGAGACCCAGTACTTC
CDR3aa: CASSVGGSGGLGETQYF

v_gene: TRBV7-8
j_gene: TRBJ2-3
abundance: .
d_gene: .
CDR3nt: TGTGCCAGCAGCTTAGGACGCAGGGCAAGCACAGATACGCAGTATTTT
CDR3aa: CASSLGRRASTDTQYF

v_gene: TRBV4-3
j_gene: TRBJ2-3
abundance: .
d_gene: .
CDR3nt: TGCGCCAGCAGCCAAAGGCTCCTAGGGGGGGCAGCTCTAGTTACGCAGTATTTT
CDR3aa: CASSQRLLGGAALVTQYF

v_gene: TRBV7-3
j_gene: TRBJ1-1
abundance: .
d_gene: TRBD1
CDR3nt: TGTGCCAGCAGCGCGGACAGGGGAAGCACTGAAGCTTTCTTT
CDR3aa: CASSADRGSTEAFF

v_gene: TRBV18
j_gene: TRBJ2-3
abundance: .
d_gene: .
CDR3nt: TGTGCCAGCTCACCCCGGACAGATACCACAGATACGCAGTATTTT
CDR3aa: CASSPRTDTTDTQYF

v_gene: TRBV5-1
j_gene: TRBJ1-5
abundance: .
d_gene: .
CDR3nt: TGCGCCAGCAGCTTGTTTTTGGGTAGCCAGCCCCAGCATTTT
CDR3aa: CASSLFLGSQPQHF